This T cell receptor (beta chain) came from a study of shared clonotypes between healthy human individuals. Sorted-subset replicate PCRs used about 0.2 ug of genomic DNA. This amount corresponded to 33,000 or so T cell genomes. Measured with immunoSEQ multiplex PCR; TCRdb has only the in-frame clones, and not every one. The data contain 700,000 or so clones, 72% of them singletons. Each sample came from a Caucasian adult donor living in Nashville, Tennessee. Germline CDR1 and CDR2: MGHRA and YSYEKL. Trimming pared 6 bases from V and 0 bases from J, leaving 9 bases between. The CDR3 loop spans 14 amino acids.

Sample: memory CD4+ T cells sorted from blood. As for subset: CD45RA-negative fraction. The chain couples TRBV4-1 to TRBJ2-1; D remains unclear. The sequence was collected from a woman under 40 in good health. This chain's CDR3 is CASRDPPSYNEQFF. The CDR3 DNA reads as TGCGCCAGCAGGGACCCGCCCTCCTACAATGAGCAGTTCTTC.